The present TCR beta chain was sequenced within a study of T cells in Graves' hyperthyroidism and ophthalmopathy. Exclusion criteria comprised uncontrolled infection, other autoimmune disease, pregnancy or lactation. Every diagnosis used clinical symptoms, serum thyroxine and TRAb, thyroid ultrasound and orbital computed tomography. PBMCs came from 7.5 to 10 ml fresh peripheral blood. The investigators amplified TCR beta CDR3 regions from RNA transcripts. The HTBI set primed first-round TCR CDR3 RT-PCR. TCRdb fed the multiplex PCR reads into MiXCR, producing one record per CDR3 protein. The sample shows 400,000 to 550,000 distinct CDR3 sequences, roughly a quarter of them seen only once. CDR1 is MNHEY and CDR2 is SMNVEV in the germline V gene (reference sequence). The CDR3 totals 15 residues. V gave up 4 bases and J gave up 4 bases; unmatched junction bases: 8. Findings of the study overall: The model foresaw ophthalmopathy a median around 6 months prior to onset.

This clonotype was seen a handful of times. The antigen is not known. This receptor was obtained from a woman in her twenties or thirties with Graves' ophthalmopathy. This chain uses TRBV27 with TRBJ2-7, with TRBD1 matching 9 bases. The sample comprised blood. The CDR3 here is CASSSQGANGYEQYF. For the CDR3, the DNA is TGTGCCAGCAGTTCACAGGGGGCGAATGGATACGAGCAGTACTTC.